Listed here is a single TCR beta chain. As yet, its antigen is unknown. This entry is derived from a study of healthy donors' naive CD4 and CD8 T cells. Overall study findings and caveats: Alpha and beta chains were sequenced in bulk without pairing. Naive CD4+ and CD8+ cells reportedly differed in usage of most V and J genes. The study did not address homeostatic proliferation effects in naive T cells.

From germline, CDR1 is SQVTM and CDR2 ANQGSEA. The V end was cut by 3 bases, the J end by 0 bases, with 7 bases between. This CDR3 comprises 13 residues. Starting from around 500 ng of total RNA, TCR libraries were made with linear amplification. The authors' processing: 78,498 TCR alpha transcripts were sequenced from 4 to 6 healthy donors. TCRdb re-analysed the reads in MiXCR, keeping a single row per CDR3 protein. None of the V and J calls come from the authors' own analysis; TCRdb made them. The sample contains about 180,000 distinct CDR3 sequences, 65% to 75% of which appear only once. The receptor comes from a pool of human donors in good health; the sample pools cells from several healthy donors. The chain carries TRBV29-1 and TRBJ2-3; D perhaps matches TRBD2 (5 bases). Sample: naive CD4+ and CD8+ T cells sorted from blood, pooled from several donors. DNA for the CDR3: TGCAGCGTTGAGCCGGGGAGCACAGATACGCAGTATTTT. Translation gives CSVEPGSTDTQYF.